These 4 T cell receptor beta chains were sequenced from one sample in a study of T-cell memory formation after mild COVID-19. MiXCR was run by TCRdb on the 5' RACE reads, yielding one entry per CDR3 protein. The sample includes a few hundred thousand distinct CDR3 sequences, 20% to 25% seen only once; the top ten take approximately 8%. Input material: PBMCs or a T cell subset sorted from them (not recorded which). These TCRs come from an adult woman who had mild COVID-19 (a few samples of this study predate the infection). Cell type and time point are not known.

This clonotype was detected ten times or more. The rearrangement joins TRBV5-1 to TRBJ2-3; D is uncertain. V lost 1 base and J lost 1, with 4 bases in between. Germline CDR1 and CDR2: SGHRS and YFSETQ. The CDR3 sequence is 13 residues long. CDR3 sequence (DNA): TGCGCCAGCAGCTTGCAGGGCACAGATACGCAGTATTTT. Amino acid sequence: CASSLQGTDTQYF.

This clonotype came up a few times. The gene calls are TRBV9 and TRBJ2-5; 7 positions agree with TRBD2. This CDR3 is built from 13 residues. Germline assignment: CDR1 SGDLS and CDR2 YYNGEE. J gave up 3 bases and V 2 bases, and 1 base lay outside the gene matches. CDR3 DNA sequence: TGTGCCAGCAGCGTGGCGGGAGAAGAGACCCAGTACTTC. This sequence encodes CASSVAGEETQYF.

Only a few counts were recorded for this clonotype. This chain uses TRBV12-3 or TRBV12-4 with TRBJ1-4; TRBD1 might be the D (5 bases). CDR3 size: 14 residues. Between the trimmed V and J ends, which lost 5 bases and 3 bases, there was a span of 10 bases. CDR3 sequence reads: CASSRQISNEKLFF. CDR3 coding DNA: TGTGCCAGCAGTCGACAGATTTCTAATGAAAAACTGTTTTTT.

The CDR3 sequence: CASSLGLAGRVDTQYF. As DNA, the CDR3 is TGTGCCAGCAGCTTAGGACTAGCGGGGCGGGTGGATACGCAGTATTTT. The rearrangement links TRBV11-2 to TRBJ2-3, with 11 positions matching TRBD2. This CDR3 is built from 16 residues. V was clipped by 1 base and J by 6 bases; unmatched bases: 6. Germline V gene lookup returns CDR1 SGHAT and CDR2 FQNNGV. The whole variable domain, filled in from reference TRBV11-2 and TRBJ2-3, reads EAGVAQSPRYKIIEKRQSVAFWCNPISGHATLYWYQQILGQGPKLLIQFQNNGVVDDSQLPKDRFSAERLKGVDSTLKIQPAKLEDSAVYLCASSLGLAGRVDTQYFGPGTRLTVL.